What follows are 13 T cell receptor beta chains derived from one specimen sequenced in a study of CD4 T cells in relation to SARS-CoV-2 and coronaviruses. Here immunoSEQ multiplex PCR was the method, and the copy in TCRdb shows in-frame clones only, minus some. The sample carries around 56,000 clones, 80% to 90% recorded once. The unexposed donors gave CD4+ T cells in about 2011-2019, prior to COVID-19. The source material was memory CD4+ T cells from PBMCs. The origin of the receptors is a human donor in good health.

The chain combines TRBV7-9 with TRBJ2-5, with D maybe TRBD1 (5 bases). Trimming removed 4 bases at V and 5 bases at J, with 20 bases between. Germline V lookup: CDR1 SEHNR, CDR2 FQNEAQ (reference sequence). CDR3 size: 16 residues. Here the CDR3 reads CASSWTRAAYGETQYF. Written as DNA, the CDR3 is TGTGCCAGCAGCTGGACACGGGCCGCCTATGGGGAGACCCAGTACTTC.

The V gene is TRBV27, the J gene TRBJ2-5, with D perhaps matching TRBD2 (6 bases). Germline V lookup: CDR1 MNHEY, CDR2 SMNVEV (reference sequence). There are 15 residues in the CDR3. The ends were cut back, 3 bases at V and 4 bases at J, with 15 bases in the middle. CDR3 sequence reads: CASSFTGVTVETQYF. The CDR3 nucleotides read TGTGCCAGCAGTTTTACGGGAGTAACGGTAGAGACCCAGTACTTC.

This clone was seen once. The CDR3 protein is CASSLMGANYGYTF. The DNA of the CDR3 is TGTGCCAGCAGCTTAATGGGGGCTAACTATGGCTACACCTTC. This chain connects TRBV7-2 to TRBJ1-2, with D perhaps matching TRBD1 (5 bases). Between the trimmed V and J ends, which lost 2 bases and 0 bases, there was a span of 7 bases. This CDR3 has 14 amino acids. Germline loops: CDR1 SGHTA, CDR2 FQGNSA.

This clone was seen only a few times. The chain links TRBV6-1 to TRBJ1-2; possibly TRBD1 for D (5 bases). This CDR3 region has 13 residues. In germline, CDR1 is MNHNS, CDR2 SASEGT. Trimming removed 3 bases at V and 14 bases at J, with 19 bases between. In nucleotides, the CDR3 is TGTGCCAGCAGTGACCCAGGGTTGCCTACCGAAACCTTC. It encodes CASSDPGLPTETF.

This sequence joins TRBV2 and TRBJ1-1; D not resolved. This CDR3 spans 11 amino acids. Per germline, CDR1 SNHLY and CDR2 FYNNEI. Deletions cut 2 bases from V and 10 bases from J, with 8 bases between. The CDR3 loop is CASSETRRAFF. The CDR3 region has the DNA TGTGCCAGCAGTGAAACCAGGCGAGCTTTCTTT. Based on the CDR3 plus reference TRBV2 and TRBJ1-1, the full variable domain is EPEVTQTPSHQVTQMGQEVILRCVPISNHLYFYWYRQILGQKVEFLVSFYNNEISEKSEIFDDQFSVERPDGSNFTLKIRSTKLEDSAMYFCASSETRRAFFGQGTRLTVV.

The CDR3 is CASSLWASGRAFEQYF. For the CDR3, the DNA is TGTGCCAGCAGTTTATGGGCTAGCGGGAGGGCCTTTGAGCAGTACTTC. The rearrangement uses TRBV28 and TRBJ2-7; 12 nucleotides match TRBD2. The V and J ends lost 0 bases and 7 bases, in that order; junction bases with no gene match: 7. The CDR3 covers 16 residues. The germline V gene has CDR1 MDHEN and CDR2 SYDVKM. Variable domain in full (rest from reference TRBV28 and TRBJ2-7): DVKVTQSSRYLVKRTGEKVFLECVQDMDHENMFWYRQDPGLGLRLIYFSYDVKMKEKGDIPEGYSVSREKKERFSLILESASTNQTSMYLCASSLWASGRAFEQYFGPGTRLTVT.

The chain is built from TRBV10-3 and TRBJ1-5; 9 bases line up with TRBD1. V was clipped by 5 bases and J by 4 bases; unmatched bases: 3. Germline V gene lookup returns CDR1 ENHRY and CDR2 SYGVKD. The CDR3 totals 14 residues. The CDR3, as DNA: TGTGCCATCAGTCAGGGGACAGGGAATCAGCCCCAGCATTTT. Translating gives CAISQGTGNQPQHF.

The rearrangement links TRBV10-1 to TRBJ1-1; D is undetermined. From germline, CDR1 is WNHNN and CDR2 SYGVQD (reference sequence). V was cut by 3 bases and J by 8 bases, with 13 bases left in between. The CDR3 length is 13 residues. The CDR3 sequence is CASSDYNAREAFF. The CDR3 DNA is TGCGCCAGCAGTGATTATAACGCGCGAGAAGCTTTCTTT.

This rearrangement joins TRBV10-1 to TRBJ2-4; D unclear. This CDR3 comprises 13 residues. V was clipped by 2 bases and J by 2 bases, with 4 bases between them. In germline, CDR1 is WNHNN, CDR2 SYGVQD (reference sequence). In DNA form, the CDR3 reads TGCGCCAGCAGTGAGAGTTCCAAAAACATTCAGTACTTC. Translating it yields CASSESSKNIQYF.

The chain recombines TRBV18 with TRBJ2-3; 10 bases agree with TRBD1. Germline assignment: CDR1 KGHSH and CDR2 LQKENI. Germline trimming cut 0 bases from V and 3 bases from J; bases unmatched to any gene: 0. This CDR3 contains 15 residues. The CDR3 reads CASSPPGQGTDTQYF. CDR3 nucleotides: TGTGCCAGCTCACCACCGGGACAGGGGACAGATACGCAGTATTTT.

This chain links TRBV30 with TRBJ2-7; the match to TRBD2 covers 7 bases. CDR1 is GTSNPN and CDR2 is SVGIG in the germline V gene (reference sequence). The CDR3 has 12 residues. V was pared by 4 bases and J by 6 bases, with 6 bases of the junction left unmatched. The CDR3 sequence: CAWTSGKFEQYF. The CDR3 nucleotides are TGTGCCTGGACTAGCGGAAAGTTCGAGCAGTACTTC.

The chain links TRBV5-6 to TRBJ2-5, with unresolved D. CDR1 is SGHDT and CDR2 is YYEEEE in the germline V gene. This CDR3 is 14 amino acids long. V lost 2 bases and J lost 0, with 8 bases in between. DNA of the CDR3: TGTGCCAGCAGCTTCCCGAAATACCAAGAGACCCAGTACTTC. Translated: CASSFPKYQETQYF.

The V gene is TRBV19, the J gene TRBJ2-6, with D hard to call. The CDR3 extends over 16 amino acids. Trimming removed 1 base from V and 0 bases from J, with 7 bases in between. Germline V gene sequence: CDR1 LNHDA, CDR2 SQIVND (reference sequence). The CDR3 nucleotides read TGTGCCAGTAGTATAGGGCAGAGCTCTGGGGCCAACGTCCTGACTTTC. Protein sequence: CASSIGQSSGANVLTF.